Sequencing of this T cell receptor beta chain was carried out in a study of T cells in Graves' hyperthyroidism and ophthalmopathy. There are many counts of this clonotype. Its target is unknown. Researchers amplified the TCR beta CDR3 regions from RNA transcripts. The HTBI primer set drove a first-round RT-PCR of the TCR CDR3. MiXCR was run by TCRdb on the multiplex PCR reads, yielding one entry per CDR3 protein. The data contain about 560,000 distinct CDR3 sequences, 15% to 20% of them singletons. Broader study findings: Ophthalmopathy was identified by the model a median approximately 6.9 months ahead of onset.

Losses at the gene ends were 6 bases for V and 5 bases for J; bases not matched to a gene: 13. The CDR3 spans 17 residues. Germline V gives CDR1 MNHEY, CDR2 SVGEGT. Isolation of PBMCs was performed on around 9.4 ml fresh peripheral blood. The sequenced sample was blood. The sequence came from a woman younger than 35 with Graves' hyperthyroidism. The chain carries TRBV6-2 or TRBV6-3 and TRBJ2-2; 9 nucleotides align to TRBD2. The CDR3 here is CASRPIGGGARTGELFF. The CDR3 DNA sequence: TGTGCCAGCAGACCGATTGGCGGGGGGGCGAGGACCGGGGAGCTGTTTTTT.